The 13 T cell receptor beta chains below all came from one sample that was sequenced in a study of cytomegalovirus exposure and HLA in healthy donors. Amplification used 60 Vbeta primers and 13 Jbeta primers. Clones were read by immunoSEQ multiplex PCR, and TCRdb kept only the in-frame ones, dropping some. The table gives about 30,000 clones; the top ten clones make up around 5% of it. The sample comprised PBMCs. The receptors stem from a female donor in good health and CMV-seronegative.

The chain carries TRBV5-4 and TRBJ1-5; D not resolved. V was clipped by 0 bases and J by 9 bases, with 10 bases between them. CDR1 is SGHNT and CDR2 is YYREEE in the germline V gene (reference sequence). This CDR3 has 13 amino acids. CDR3: CASSLEGAGPQHF. For the CDR3, the DNA is TGTGCCAGCAGCTTGGAAGGCGCGGGGCCCCAGCATTTT.

V usage is TRBV7-9 and J usage is TRBJ1-2; TRBD1 might be the D (6 bases). Looked up from germline, CDR1 is SEHNR and CDR2 is FQNEAQ (reference sequence). The CDR3 is 13 residues long. The V gene lost 1 base and the J gene lost 4 bases, with 7 bases spanning the gap. CDR3 nucleotides: TGTGCCAGCAGCTTAGAAGGGGGCTATGGCTACACCTTC. This translates into CASSLEGGYGYTF.

The chain is built from TRBV13 and TRBJ2-1, with D maybe TRBD1 (6 bases). The ends were cut back, 2 bases at V and 4 bases at J, with 9 bases in the middle. The CDR3 covers 14 residues. Germline V gene lookup returns CDR1 PRHDT and CDR2 FYEKMQ (reference sequence). DNA of the CDR3: TGTGCCAGCAGCTTACAGGGGAAGTACAATGAGCAGTTCTTC. It encodes CASSLQGKYNEQFF.

The chain links TRBV28 to TRBJ2-7; D gene ambiguous. Trimming removed 4 bases at V and 3 bases at J, with 4 bases between. This CDR3 comprises 11 residues. Germline V lookup: CDR1 MDHEN, CDR2 SYDVKM. The CDR3 nucleotides read TGTGCCAGCAGTTCCTTCTACGAGCAGTACTTC. Translation gives CASSSFYEQYF.

This sequence joins TRBV4-1 and TRBJ2-7; 7 positions agree with TRBD1. Germline-derived CDR1 and CDR2 are MGHRA and YSYEKL. The CDR3 contains 18 residues. The ends lost 0 bases at V and 2 bases at J; junction bases unmatched: 13. The chain's CDR3 is CASSQDRGQGQSAYEQYF. In nucleotides, the CDR3 is TGCGCCAGCAGCCAAGATCGCGGGCAGGGACAGAGCGCCTACGAGCAGTACTTC.

The chain combines TRBV27 with TRBJ2-2; tentatively, D is TRBD1 (5 bases). Trimming stripped 5 bases from V and 4 bases from J, with 17 bases between. The CDR3 sequence is 16 residues long. Per germline, CDR1 MNHEY and CDR2 SMNVEV (reference sequence). CDR3 protein: CASSDSLVAPTGELFF. The CDR3 region has the DNA TGTGCCAGCAGTGACAGTCTAGTGGCACCCACCGGGGAGCTGTTTTTT.

The gene calls are TRBV6-6 and TRBJ1-5; D unclear. Germline CDR1 MNHNY, CDR2 SVGAGI (reference sequence). V lost 6 bases to trimming and J lost 5 bases, with 8 bases between them. The length of the CDR3 is 12 residues. CDR3 loop: CASSPSDQPQHF. CDR3 coding DNA: TGTGCCAGCAGCCCGAGCGATCAGCCCCAGCATTTT.

J is TRBJ2-5 and V is TRBV7-9, with 12 bases lining up with TRBD2. Unmatched junction bases numbered 14, after V lost 4 bases and J lost 5 bases. The germline V gene encodes CDR1 SEHNR and CDR2 FQNEAQ (reference sequence). This CDR3 is 18 amino acids long. The CDR3 coding sequence is TGTGCCAGCAGCTCGAGGGGAGGACTAGCGGGGCCCGGGGAGACCCAGTACTTC. The encoded protein is CASSSRGGLAGPGETQYF.

CDR3 region: CASTPGGPEQYF. For the CDR3, the DNA is TGTGCCAGCACCCCCGGAGGGCCCGAGCAGTACTTC. The J gene is TRBJ2-7, the V gene TRBV11-2; the D gene is possibly TRBD2 (6 bases). CDR3 length equals 12 residues. Germline lookup yields CDR1 SGHAT and CDR2 FQNNGV. Trimming left V 7 bases short and J 6 bases short, with 13 bases between.

The chain is built from TRBV6-5 and TRBJ1-1, with D uncertain. Germline V CDR1 and CDR2: MNHEY, SVGAGI. V dropped 0 bases and J dropped 1 base, with 6 bases sitting between them. CDR3 length: 14 residues. The CDR3 DNA follows: TGTGCCAGCAGTTACTCCCGGAGGAACACTGAAGCTTTCTTT. Translated: CASSYSRRNTEAFF.

The rearrangement links TRBV7-2 to TRBJ2-7; 10 bases are shared with TRBD1. Germline CDR1 reads SGHTA; CDR2 reads FQGNSA. There are 15 residues in the CDR3. V dropped 6 bases and J dropped 4; count of bases not matched to a gene: 9. CDR3 loop: CASRIPGQGRYEQYF. The CDR3 region has the DNA TGTGCCAGCAGAATCCCGGGACAGGGGAGATACGAGCAGTACTTC.

V gene TRBV7-9 combines with J gene TRBJ1-2; TRBD1 matches 9 bases. CDR1 is SEHNR and CDR2 is FQNEAQ in the germline V gene (reference sequence). The CDR3 is 14 amino acids. Trimming cost V 5 bases and J 4 bases; bases outside gene matches: 5. CDR3 sequence reads: CASSNWDRVYGYTF. The CDR3 nucleotides read TGTGCCAGCAGCAACTGGGACAGGGTCTATGGCTACACCTTC.

The CDR3 sequence is CASSFAGAGRNEQFF. In DNA, the CDR3 is TGTGCCAGCAGCTTTGCGGGGGCCGGGAGGAATGAGCAGTTCTTC. The chain joins TRBV7-2 to TRBJ2-1; tentatively, D is TRBD2 (7 bases). Germline values: CDR1 SGHTA, CDR2 FQGNSA. With 3 bases removed from V and 7 bases from J, the gap between germline ends came to 16 bases. This CDR3 has 15 amino acids.